This T cell receptor beta chain was identified in a study of blood T cell repertoires in COVID-19. Study-level background: Material from acute and convalescent COVID-19 was sourced from the United States, Italy and Spain. PBMCs, B-cell-depleted T cells, or T cells were the source of the cDNA or gDNA that made up the material.

In the original analysis: Estimates of nucleated cell counts were drawn from the amplification of reference gene primers. Some clones are missing from TCRdb's copy, which holds only in-frame ones; the method was immunoSEQ multiplex PCR. The V and J calls and clone size come from that table; D and trimming were worked out from the DNA. There are more than 45,000 clones in the sample; more than 75% occur only once, and around a fifth lies in the top ten. Germline V lookup: CDR1 SQVTM, CDR2 ANQGSEA. Between the trimmed V and J ends, which lost 5 bases and 1 base, there was a span of 14 bases. The CDR3 spans 14 residues.

This TCR came from a woman aged 55-69 years with acute or convalescent COVID-19. Material for sequencing was peripheral blood. This chain links TRBV29-1 with TRBJ1-1; unclear D gene. CDR3 amino acids: CSVRAISGNTEAFF. In DNA form, the CDR3 reads TGCAGCGTTCGGGCCATCAGCGGGAACACTGAAGCTTTCTTT.